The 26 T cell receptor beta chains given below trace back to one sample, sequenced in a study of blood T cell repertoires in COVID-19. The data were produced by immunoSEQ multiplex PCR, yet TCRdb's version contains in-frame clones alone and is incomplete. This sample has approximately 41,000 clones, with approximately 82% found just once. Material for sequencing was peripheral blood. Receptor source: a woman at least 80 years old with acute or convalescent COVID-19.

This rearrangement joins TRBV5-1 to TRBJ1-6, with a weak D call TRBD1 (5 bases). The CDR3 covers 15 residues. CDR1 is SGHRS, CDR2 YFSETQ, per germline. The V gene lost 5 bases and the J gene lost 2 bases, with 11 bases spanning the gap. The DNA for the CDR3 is TGCGCCAGCAGATCAGGGATGACCTATAATTCACCCCTCCACTTT. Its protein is CASRSGMTYNSPLHF.

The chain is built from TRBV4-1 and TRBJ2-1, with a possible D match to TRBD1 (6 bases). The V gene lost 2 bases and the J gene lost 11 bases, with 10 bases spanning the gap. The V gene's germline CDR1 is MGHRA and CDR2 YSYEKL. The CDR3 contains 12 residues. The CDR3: CASSQIRDKQFF. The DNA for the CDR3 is TGCGCCAGCAGCCAAATCAGGGACAAGCAGTTCTTC.

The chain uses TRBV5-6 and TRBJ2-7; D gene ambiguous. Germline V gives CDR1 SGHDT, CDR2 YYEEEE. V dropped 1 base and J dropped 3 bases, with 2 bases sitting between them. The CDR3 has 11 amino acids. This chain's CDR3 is CASSLYYEQYF. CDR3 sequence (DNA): TGTGCCAGCAGCTTGTACTACGAGCAGTACTTC.

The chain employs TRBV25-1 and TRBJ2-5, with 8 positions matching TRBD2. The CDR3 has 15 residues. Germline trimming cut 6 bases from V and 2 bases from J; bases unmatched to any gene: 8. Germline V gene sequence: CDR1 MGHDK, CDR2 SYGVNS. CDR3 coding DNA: TGTGCCAGCAGAAATCCGGGGGGGACACAAGAGACCCAGTACTTC. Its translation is CASRNPGGTQETQYF.

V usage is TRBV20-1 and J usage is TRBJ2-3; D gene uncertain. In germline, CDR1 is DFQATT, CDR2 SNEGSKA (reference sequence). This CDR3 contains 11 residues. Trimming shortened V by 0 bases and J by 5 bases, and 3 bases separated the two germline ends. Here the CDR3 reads CSARERDTQYF. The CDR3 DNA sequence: TGCAGTGCTAGAGAGAGAGATACGCAGTATTTT.

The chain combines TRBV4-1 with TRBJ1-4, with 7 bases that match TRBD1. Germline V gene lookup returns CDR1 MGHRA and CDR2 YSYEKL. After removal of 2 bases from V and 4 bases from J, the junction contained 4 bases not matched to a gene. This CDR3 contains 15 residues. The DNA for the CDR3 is TGCGCCAGCAGCCAATCCGGGACAGATAATGAAAAACTGTTTTTT. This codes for CASSQSGTDNEKLFF.

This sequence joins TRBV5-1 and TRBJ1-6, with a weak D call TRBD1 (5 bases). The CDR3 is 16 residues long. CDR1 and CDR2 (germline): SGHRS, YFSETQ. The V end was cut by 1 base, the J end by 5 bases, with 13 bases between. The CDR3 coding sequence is TGCGCCAGCAGCTTGATGGCTACGGGGGATAATTCACCCCTCCACTTT. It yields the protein CASSLMATGDNSPLHF.

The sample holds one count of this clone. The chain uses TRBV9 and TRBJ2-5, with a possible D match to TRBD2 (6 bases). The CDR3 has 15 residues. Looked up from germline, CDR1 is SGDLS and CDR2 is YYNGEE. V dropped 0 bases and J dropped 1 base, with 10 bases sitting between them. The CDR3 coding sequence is TGTGCCAGCAGCGTAGGGGTAGCGGCCCAAGAGACCCAGTACTTC. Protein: CASSVGVAAQETQYF.

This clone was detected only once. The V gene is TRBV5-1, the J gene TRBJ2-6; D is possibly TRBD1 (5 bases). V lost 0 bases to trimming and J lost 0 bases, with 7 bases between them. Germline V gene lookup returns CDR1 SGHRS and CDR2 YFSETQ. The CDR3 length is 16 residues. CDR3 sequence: CASSLEGNSGANVLTF. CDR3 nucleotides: TGCGCCAGCAGCTTGGAGGGGAACTCTGGGGCCAACGTCCTGACTTTC.

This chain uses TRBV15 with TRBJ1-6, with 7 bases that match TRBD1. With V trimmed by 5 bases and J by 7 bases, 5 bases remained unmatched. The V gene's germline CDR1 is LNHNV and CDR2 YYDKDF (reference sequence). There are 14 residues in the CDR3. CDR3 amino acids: CATSADRSNSPLHF. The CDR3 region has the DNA TGTGCCACCAGCGCGGACAGGTCGAATTCACCCCTCCACTTT.

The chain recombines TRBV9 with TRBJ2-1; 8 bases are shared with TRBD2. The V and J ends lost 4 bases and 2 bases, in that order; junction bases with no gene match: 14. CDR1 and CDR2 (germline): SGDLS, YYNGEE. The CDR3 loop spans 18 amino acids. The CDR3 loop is CASSFGGDARQTYNEQFF. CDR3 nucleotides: TGTGCCAGCAGCTTCGGGGGGGACGCCAGACAAACCTACAATGAGCAGTTCTTC. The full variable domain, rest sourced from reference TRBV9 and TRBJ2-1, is DSGVTQTPKHLITATGQRVTLRCSPRSGDLSVYWYQQSLDQGLQFLIQYYNGEERAKGNILERFSAQQFPDLHSELNLSSLELGDSALYFCASSFGGDARQTYNEQFFGPGTRLTVL.

CDR3 amino acids: CSVGVTGAYEQYF. The CDR3 bases are TGCAGCGTTGGGGTGACAGGGGCCTACGAGCAGTACTTC. This chain connects TRBV29-1 to TRBJ2-7; 8 bases are a match to TRBD1. This CDR3 comprises 13 residues. Germline V gene lookup returns CDR1 SQVTM and CDR2 ANQGSEA. V dropped 4 bases and J dropped 2; count of bases not matched to a gene: 4.

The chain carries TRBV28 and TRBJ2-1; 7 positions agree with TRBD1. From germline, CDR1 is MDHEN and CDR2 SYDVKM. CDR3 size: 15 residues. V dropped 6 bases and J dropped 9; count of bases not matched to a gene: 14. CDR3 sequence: CASRGTDISRGEQFF. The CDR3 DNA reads TGTGCCAGCAGGGGGACAGACATATCTAGGGGTGAGCAGTTCTTC.

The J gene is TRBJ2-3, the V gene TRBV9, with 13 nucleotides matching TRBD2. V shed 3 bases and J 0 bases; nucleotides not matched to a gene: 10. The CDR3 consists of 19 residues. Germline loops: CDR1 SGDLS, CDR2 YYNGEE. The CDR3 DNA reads TGTGCCAGCAGCGCCTCGACTAGCGGGGGGTTTCTTAGCACAGATACGCAGTATTTT. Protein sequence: CASSASTSGGFLSTDTQYF.

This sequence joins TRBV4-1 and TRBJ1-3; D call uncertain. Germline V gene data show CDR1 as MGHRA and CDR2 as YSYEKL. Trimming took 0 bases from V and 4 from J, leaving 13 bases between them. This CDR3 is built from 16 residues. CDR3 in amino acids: CASSQDSRELGNTIYF. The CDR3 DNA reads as TGCGCCAGCAGCCAAGATTCCCGGGAGTTAGGAAACACCATATATTTT.

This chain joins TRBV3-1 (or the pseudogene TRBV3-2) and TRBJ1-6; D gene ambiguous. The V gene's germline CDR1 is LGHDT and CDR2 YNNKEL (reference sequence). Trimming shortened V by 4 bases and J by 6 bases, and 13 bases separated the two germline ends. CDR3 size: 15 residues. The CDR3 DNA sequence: TGTGCCAGCAGCCCAAACGCCACACCTAATTCACCCCTCCACTTT. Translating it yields CASSPNATPNSPLHF.

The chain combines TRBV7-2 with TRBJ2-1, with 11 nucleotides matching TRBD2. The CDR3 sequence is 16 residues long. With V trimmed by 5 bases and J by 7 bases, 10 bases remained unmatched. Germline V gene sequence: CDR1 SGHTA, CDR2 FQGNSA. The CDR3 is CASSLTTSGVRNEQFF. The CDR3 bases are TGTGCCAGCAGCCTGACGACTAGCGGGGTAAGGAATGAGCAGTTCTTC.

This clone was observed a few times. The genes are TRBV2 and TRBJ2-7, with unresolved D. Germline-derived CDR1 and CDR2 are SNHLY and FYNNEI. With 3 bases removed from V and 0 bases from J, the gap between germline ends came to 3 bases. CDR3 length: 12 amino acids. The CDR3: CASSDSSYEQYF. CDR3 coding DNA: TGTGCCAGCAGTGACAGCTCCTACGAGCAGTACTTC.

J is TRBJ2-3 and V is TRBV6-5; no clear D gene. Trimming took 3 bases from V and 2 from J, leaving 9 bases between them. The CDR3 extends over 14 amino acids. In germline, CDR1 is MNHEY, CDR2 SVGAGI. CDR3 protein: CASSYSGSTDTQYF. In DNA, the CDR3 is TGTGCCAGCAGTTATTCCGGGTCCACAGATACGCAGTATTTT.

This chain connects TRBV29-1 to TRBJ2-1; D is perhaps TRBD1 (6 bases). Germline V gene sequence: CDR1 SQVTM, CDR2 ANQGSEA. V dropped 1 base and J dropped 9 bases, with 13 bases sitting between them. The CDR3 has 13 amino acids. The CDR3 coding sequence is TGCAGCGTTGAAGGCCATTTAGGGGGTGAGCAGTTCTTC. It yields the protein CSVEGHLGGEQFF.

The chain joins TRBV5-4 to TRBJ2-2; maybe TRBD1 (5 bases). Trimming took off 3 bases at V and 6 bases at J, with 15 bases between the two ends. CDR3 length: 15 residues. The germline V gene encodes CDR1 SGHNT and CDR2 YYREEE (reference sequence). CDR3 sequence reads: CASSSRTRTPGELFF. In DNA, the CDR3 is TGTGCCAGCAGCTCAAGGACAAGGACCCCCGGGGAGCTGTTTTTT.

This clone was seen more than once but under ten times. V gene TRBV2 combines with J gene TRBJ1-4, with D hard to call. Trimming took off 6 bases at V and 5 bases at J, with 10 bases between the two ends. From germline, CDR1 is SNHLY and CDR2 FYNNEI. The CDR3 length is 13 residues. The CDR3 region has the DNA TGTGCCAGCAGGAAACAGAGAAATGAAAAACTGTTTTTT. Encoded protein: CASRKQRNEKLFF.

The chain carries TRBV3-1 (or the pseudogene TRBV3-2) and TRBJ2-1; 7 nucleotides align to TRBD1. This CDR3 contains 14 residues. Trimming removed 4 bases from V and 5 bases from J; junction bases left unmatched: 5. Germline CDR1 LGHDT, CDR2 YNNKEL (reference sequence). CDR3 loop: CASSPYGQDNEQFF. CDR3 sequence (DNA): TGTGCCAGCAGCCCGTACGGACAGGACAATGAGCAGTTCTTC.

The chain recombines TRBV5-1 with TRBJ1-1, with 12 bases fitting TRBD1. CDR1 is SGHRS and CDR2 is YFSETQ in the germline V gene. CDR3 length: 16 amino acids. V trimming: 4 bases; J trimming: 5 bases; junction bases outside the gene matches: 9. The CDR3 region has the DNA TGCGCCAGCAGCCAGGGACAGGGGGCCGGGAGTACTGAAGCTTTCTTT. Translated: CASSQGQGAGSTEAFF.

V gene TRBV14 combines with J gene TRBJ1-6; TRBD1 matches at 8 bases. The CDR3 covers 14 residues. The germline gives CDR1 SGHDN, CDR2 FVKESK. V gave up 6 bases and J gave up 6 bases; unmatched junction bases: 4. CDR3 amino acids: CASRYRGSNSPLHF. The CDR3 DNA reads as TGTGCCAGCAGATACAGGGGGTCTAATTCACCCCTCCACTTT.

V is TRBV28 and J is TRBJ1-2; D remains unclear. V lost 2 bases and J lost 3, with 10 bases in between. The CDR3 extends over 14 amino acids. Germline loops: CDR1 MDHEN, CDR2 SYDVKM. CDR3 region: CASSLETPYYGYTF. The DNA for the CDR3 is TGTGCCAGCAGTTTAGAGACACCATACTATGGCTACACCTTC.